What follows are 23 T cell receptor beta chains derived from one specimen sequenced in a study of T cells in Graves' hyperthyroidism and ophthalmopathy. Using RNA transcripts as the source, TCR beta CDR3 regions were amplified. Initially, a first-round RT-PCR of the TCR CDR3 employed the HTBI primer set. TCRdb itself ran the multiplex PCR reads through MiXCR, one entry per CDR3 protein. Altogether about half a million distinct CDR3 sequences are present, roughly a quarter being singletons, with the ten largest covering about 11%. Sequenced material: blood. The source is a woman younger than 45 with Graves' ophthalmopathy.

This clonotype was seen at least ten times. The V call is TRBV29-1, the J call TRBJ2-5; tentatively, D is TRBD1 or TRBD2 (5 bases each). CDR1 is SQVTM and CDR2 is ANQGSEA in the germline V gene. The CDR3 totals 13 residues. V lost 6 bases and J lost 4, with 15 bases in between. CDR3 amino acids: CSVARDEGETQYF. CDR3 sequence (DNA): TGCAGCGTGGCCAGGGACGAGGGAGAGACCCAGTACTTC.

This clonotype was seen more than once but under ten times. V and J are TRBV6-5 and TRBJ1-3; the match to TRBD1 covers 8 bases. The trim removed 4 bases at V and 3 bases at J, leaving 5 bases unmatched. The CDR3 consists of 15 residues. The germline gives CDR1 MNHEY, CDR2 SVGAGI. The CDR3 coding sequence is TGTGCCAGCAGTTCCGGGACAGGTGATGGAAACACCATATATTTT. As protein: CASSSGTGDGNTIYF.

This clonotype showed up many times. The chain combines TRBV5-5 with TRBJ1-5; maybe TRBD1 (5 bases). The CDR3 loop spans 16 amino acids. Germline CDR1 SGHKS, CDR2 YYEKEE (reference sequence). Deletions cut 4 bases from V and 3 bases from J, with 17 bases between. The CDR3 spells CASSLGGGGLNQPQHF. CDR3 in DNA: TGTGCCAGCAGCCTGGGTGGGGGGGGACTCAATCAGCCCCAGCATTTT. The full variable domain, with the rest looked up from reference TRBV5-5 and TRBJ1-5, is DAGVTQSPTHLIKTRGQQVTLRCSPISGHKSVSWYQQVLGQGPQFIFQYYEKEERGRGNFPDRFSARQFPNYSSELNVNALLLGDSALYLCASSLGGGGLNQPQHFGDGTRLSIL.

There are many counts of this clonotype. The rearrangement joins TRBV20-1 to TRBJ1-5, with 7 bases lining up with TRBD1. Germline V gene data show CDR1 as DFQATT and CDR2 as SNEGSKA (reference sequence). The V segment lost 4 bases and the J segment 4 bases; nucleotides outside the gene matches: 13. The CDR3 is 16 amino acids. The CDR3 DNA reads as TGCAGTGCTATAGGGGGCGGAAGAATTAGAAATCAGCCCCAGCATTTT. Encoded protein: CSAIGGGRIRNQPQHF.

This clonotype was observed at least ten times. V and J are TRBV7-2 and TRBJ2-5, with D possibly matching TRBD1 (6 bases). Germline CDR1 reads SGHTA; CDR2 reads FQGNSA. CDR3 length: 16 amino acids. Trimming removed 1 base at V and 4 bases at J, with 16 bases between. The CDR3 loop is CASSLVPHQGRETQYF. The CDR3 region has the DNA TGTGCCAGCAGCTTAGTCCCTCATCAGGGGAGAGAGACCCAGTACTTC. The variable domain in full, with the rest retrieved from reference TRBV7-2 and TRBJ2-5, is GAGVSQSPSNKVTEKGKDVELRCDPISGHTALYWYRQSLGQGLEFLIYFQGNSAPDKSGLPSDRFSAERTGGSVSTLTIQRTQQEDSAVYLCASSLVPHQGRETQYFGPGTRLLVL.

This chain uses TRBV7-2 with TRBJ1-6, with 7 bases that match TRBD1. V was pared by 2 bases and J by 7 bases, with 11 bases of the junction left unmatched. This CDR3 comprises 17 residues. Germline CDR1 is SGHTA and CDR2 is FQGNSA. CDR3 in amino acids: CASSLNRVPGGNSPLHF. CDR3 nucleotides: TGTGCCAGCAGCTTAAACCGGGTACCAGGGGGGAATTCACCCCTCCACTTT. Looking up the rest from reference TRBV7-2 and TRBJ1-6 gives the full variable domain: GAGVSQSPSNKVTEKGKDVELRCDPISGHTALYWYRQSLGQGLEFLIYFQGNSAPDKSGLPSDRFSAERTGGSVSTLTIQRTQQEDSAVYLCASSLNRVPGGNSPLHFGNGTRLTVT.

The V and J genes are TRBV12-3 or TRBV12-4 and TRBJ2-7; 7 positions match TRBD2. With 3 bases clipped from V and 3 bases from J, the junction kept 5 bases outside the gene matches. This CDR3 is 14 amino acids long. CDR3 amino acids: CASSFGGEGYEQYF. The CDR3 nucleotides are TGTGCCAGCAGTTTTGGGGGGGAGGGCTACGAGCAGTACTTC.

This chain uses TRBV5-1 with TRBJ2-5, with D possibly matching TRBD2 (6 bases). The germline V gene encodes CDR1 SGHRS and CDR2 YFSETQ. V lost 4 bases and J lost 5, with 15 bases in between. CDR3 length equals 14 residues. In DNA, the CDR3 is TGCGCCAGCAGCACCGCGTTAGGAGGGGAGACCCAGTACTTC. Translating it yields CASSTALGGETQYF.

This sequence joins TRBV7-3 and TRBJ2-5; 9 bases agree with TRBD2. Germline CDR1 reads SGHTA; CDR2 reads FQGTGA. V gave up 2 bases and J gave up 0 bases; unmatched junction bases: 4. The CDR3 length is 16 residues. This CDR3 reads CASSLVSGGNQETQYF. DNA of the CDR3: TGTGCCAGCAGCTTAGTTAGCGGGGGAAACCAAGAGACCCAGTACTTC.

CDR3 in DNA: TGTGCCAGCAGCCCCTCGGACGGTTACCCCTCCTACGAGCAGTACTTC. Its translation is CASSPSDGYPSYEQYF. V is TRBV13 and J is TRBJ2-7; D ambiguous. CDR3 size: 16 residues. With 5 bases removed from V and 0 bases from J, the gap between germline ends came to 17 bases. Germline loops: CDR1 PRHDT, CDR2 FYEKMQ (reference sequence).

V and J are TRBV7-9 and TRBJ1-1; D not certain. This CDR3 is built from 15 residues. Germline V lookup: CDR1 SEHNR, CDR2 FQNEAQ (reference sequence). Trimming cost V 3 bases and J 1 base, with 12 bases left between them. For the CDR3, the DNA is TGTGCCAGCAGCTTCGCGCCCGGAGGGAACACTGAAGCTTTCTTT. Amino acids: CASSFAPGGNTEAFF.

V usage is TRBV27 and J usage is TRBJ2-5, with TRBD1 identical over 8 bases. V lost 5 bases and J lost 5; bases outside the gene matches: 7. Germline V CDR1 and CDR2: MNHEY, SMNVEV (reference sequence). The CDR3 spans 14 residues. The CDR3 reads CASSPTDRDETQYF. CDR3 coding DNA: TGTGCCAGCAGTCCGACGGACAGGGACGAGACCCAGTACTTC.

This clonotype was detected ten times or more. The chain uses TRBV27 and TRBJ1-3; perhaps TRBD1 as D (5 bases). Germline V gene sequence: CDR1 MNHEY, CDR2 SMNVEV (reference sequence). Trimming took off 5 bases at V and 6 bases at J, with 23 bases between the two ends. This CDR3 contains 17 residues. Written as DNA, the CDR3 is TGTGCCAGCAGTCCTTTCCTCCCCGGTGGAGGGACAAACACCATATATTTT. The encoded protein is CASSPFLPGGGTNTIYF.

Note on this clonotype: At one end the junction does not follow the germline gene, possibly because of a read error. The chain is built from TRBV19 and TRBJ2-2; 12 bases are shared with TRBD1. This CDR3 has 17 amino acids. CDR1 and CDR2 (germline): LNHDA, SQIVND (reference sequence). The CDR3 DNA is TGTGCCAGTATAGGGACAGGGGGCTCGTGGGGCACCGGGGGGCTGTTTTTT. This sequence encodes CASIGTGGSWGTGGLFF.

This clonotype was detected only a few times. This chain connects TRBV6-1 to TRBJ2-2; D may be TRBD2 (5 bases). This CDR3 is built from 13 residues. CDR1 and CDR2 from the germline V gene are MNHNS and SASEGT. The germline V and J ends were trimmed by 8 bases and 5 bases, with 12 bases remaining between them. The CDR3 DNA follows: TGTGCCAGCCGCGGGCGTCAGACCGGGGAGCTGTTTTTT. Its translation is CASRGRQTGELFF.

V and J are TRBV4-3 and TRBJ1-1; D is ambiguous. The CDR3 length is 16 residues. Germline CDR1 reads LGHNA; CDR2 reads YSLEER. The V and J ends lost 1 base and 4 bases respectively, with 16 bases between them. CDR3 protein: CASSQVLGRIGTEAFF. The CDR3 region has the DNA TGCGCCAGCAGCCAAGTTTTGGGAAGAATCGGCACTGAAGCTTTCTTT.

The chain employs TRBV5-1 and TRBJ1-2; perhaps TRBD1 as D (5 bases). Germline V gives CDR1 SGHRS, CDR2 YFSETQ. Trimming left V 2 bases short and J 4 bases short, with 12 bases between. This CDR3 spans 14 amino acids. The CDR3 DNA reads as TGCGCCAGCAGCTTACAGGATTATGGCTATGGCTACACCTTC. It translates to CASSLQDYGYGYTF.

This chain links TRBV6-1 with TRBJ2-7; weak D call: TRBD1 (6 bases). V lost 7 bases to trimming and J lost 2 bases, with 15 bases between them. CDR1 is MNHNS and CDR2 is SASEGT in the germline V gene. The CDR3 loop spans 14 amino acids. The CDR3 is CASIPQGRTYEQYF. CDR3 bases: TGTGCCAGCATCCCCCAGGGGAGAACCTACGAGCAGTACTTC.

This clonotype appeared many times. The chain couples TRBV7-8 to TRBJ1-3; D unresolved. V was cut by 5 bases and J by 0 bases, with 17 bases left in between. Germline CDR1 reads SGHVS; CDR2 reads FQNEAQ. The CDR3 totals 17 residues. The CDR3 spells CASSQTRYSRSGNTIYF. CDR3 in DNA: TGTGCCAGCAGCCAAACCCGTTACTCCCGCTCTGGAAACACCATATATTTT.

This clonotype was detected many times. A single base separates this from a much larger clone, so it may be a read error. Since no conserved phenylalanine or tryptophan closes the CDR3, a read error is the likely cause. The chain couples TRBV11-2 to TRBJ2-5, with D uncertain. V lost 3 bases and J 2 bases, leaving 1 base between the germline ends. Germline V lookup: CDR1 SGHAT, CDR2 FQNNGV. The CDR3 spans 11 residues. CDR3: CASSFQETQYL. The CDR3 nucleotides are TGTGCCAGCAGCTTTCAAGAGACCCAGTACCTC.

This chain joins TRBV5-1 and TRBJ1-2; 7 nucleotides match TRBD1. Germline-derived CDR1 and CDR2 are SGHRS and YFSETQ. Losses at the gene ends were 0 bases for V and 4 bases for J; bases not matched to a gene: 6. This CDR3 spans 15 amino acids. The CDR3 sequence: CASSLVGDSFYGYTF. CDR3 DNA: TGCGCCAGCAGCTTGGTGGGGGACAGTTTCTATGGCTACACCTTC.

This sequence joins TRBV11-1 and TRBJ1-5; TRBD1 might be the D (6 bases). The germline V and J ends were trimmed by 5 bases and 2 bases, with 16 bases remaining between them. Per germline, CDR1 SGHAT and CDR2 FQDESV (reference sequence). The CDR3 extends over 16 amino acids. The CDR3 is CASSLEGTTRNQPQHF. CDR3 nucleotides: TGTGCCAGCAGCCTAGAGGGGACAACTCGCAATCAGCCCCAGCATTTT.

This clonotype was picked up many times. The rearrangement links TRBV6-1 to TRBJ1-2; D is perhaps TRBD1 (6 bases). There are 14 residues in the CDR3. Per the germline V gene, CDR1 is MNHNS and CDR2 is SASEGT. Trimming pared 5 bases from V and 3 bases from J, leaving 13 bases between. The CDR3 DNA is TGTGCCAGCAGTCCGCCGGCAGGGGACTATGGCTACACCTTC. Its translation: CASSPPAGDYGYTF.